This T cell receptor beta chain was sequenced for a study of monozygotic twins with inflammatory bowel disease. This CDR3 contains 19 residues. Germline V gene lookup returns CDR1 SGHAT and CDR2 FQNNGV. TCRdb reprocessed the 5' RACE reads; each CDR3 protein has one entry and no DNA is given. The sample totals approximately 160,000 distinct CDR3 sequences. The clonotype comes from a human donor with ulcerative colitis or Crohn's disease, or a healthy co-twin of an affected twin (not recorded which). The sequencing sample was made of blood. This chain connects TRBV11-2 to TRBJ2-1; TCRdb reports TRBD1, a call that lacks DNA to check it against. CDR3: CASSLGLYPRGSSYNEQFF. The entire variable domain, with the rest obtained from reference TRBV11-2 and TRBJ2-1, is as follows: EAGVAQSPRYKIIEKRQSVAFWCNPISGHATLYWYQQILGQGPKLLIQFQNNGVVDDSQLPKDRFSAERLKGVDSTLKIQPAKLEDSAVYLCASSLGLYPRGSSYNEQFFGPGTRLTVL.